The 20 T cell receptor beta chains below were found in one sample sequenced in a study of CD4 T cells in relation to SARS-CoV-2 and coronaviruses. This table comes from immunoSEQ multiplex PCR, and its TCRdb copy is limited to in-frame clones, with some not included. The table shows approximately 16,000 clones, with roughly four fifths occurring only once. Unexposed donor CD4+ T cells date from about 2011-2018, before the COVID-19 pandemic. CD4+ T cells were isolated from the cells after around eleven days of culture. These TCRs are of unknown antigen specificity. Sequenced input: CD4+ T cells from PBMCs, cultured in vitro. The receptors come from a human donor in good health.

V usage is TRBV15 and J usage is TRBJ1-1, with unresolved D. V was cut by 0 bases and J by 0 bases, with 5 bases left in between. The germline CDR1 and CDR2 sequences are LNHNV and YYDKDF (reference sequence). The CDR3 has 14 residues. The CDR3 nucleotides read TGTGCCACCAGCAGAGATGGAGTGAACACTGAAGCTTTCTTT. Its protein is CATSRDGVNTEAFF.

The gene calls are TRBV18 and TRBJ1-4; D possibly corresponds to TRBD1 (5 bases). The germline V gene has CDR1 KGHSH and CDR2 LQKENI. Trimming shortened V by 2 bases and J by 8 bases, and 15 bases separated the two germline ends. The CDR3 loop spans 15 amino acids. The CDR3 reads CASSPSQGRFEKLFF. The CDR3, as DNA: TGTGCCAGCTCACCAAGCCAGGGACGTTTCGAAAAACTGTTTTTT.

This clone was recorded once. The chain recombines TRBV11-2 with TRBJ1-1, with D perhaps TRBD1 (6 bases). CDR3 length: 11 residues. The V gene lost 5 bases and the J gene lost 11 bases, with 12 bases spanning the gap. CDR1 is SGHAT, CDR2 FQNNGV, per germline. DNA for the CDR3: TGTGCCAGCAGCCCAGGGGTAATCGCTTTCTTT. Translating gives CASSPGVIAFF.

The chain has TRBV18 and TRBJ1-5; D perhaps matches TRBD1 (5 bases). Trimming took 3 bases from V and 0 from J, leaving 9 bases between them. Germline V gene data show CDR1 as KGHSH and CDR2 as LQKENI. The CDR3 has 15 residues. The CDR3 sequence is CASSPGGNSNQPQHF. The CDR3 DNA sequence: TGTGCCAGCTCACCTGGGGGGAATAGCAATCAGCCCCAGCATTTT.

The genes are TRBV6-5 and TRBJ2-7; TRBD1 is a possible D gene (5 bases). The ends were cut back, 6 bases at V and 0 bases at J, with 15 bases in the middle. CDR3 length equals 15 residues. The germline V gene has CDR1 MNHEY and CDR2 SVGAGI. The CDR3 bases are TGTGCCAGCAGCCCCGCCACAGGAAGCTCCTACGAGCAGTACTTC. This sequence encodes CASSPATGSSYEQYF.

The DNA for the CDR3 is TGTGCCAGCAGTGAAGATGGCGGGGGAGCCTACAATGAGCAGTTCTTC. This sequence encodes CASSEDGGGAYNEQFF. The genes are TRBV6-1 and TRBJ2-1, with 7 bases fitting TRBD2. Unmatched junction bases numbered 5, after V lost 1 base and J lost 2 bases. The CDR3 is 16 residues long. The germline CDR1 and CDR2 sequences are MNHNS and SASEGT.

This chain uses TRBV7-9 with TRBJ1-2; D call uncertain. Trimming shortened V by 1 base and J by 3 bases, and 3 bases separated the two germline ends. From germline, CDR1 is SEHNR and CDR2 FQNEAQ (reference sequence). This CDR3 comprises 12 residues. The chain's CDR3 is CASSLGDYGYTF. The CDR3 DNA reads as TGTGCCAGCAGCTTAGGGGACTATGGCTACACCTTC. The variable domain in full, with the rest retrieved from reference TRBV7-9 and TRBJ1-2, is DTGVSQNPRHKITKRGQNVTFRCDPISEHNRLYWYRQTLGQGPEFLTYFQNEAQLEKSRLLSDRFSAERPKGSFSTLEIQRTEQGDSAMYLCASSLGDYGYTFGSGTRLTVV.

The V and J genes are TRBV5-1 and TRBJ1-6; D might be TRBD1 (6 bases). This CDR3 has 18 amino acids. The V and J ends lost 4 bases and 3 bases respectively, with 20 bases between them. CDR1 and CDR2 from the germline V gene are SGHRS and YFSETQ. In DNA form, the CDR3 reads TGCGCCAGCAGCGCCGGACAGACTCCCGTCCTCTATAATTCACCCCTCCACTTT. The encoded protein is CASSAGQTPVLYNSPLHF.

The chain links TRBV12-3 or TRBV12-4 to TRBJ2-2; D is unclear. V was trimmed by 7 bases and J by 5 bases, leaving 11 bases between them. The CDR3 spans 13 residues. The CDR3 region is CASIPSFTGELFF. DNA of the CDR3: TGTGCCAGCATTCCCAGTTTTACCGGGGAGCTGTTTTTT.

The rearrangement uses TRBV7-9 and TRBJ2-4; 7 bases map to TRBD2. Per germline, CDR1 SEHNR and CDR2 FQNEAQ (reference sequence). The CDR3 length is 18 residues. V dropped 3 bases and J dropped 1; count of bases not matched to a gene: 12. The CDR3 bases are TGTGCCAGCAGCTTTGGGGGAGGGCCCGACGGGGCCAAAAACATTCAGTACTTC. This translates into CASSFGGGPDGAKNIQYF.

The chain uses TRBV27 and TRBJ2-7, with 13 bases that match TRBD2. Germline V CDR1 and CDR2: MNHEY, SMNVEV (reference sequence). The CDR3 is 13 amino acids. Trimming cost V 7 bases and J 4 bases; bases outside gene matches: 1. The CDR3, as DNA: TGTGCCAGCAAGACTAGCGGGAGGTACGAGCAGTACTTC. Its protein product is CASKTSGRYEQYF.

This sequence joins TRBV5-1 and TRBJ2-7; perhaps TRBD2 as D (5 bases). Germline CDR1 and CDR2: SGHRS and YFSETQ. The V end lost 0 bases, the J end lost 0 bases, and 7 bases lay between the germline ends. There are 14 residues in the CDR3. CDR3 coding DNA: TGCGCCAGCAGCTTGGCAGGAGGCTCCTACGAGCAGTACTTC. Protein: CASSLAGGSYEQYF.

The chain couples TRBV4-2 to TRBJ2-5; D gene uncertain. Trimming cost V 0 bases and J 7 bases, with 9 bases left between them. This CDR3 comprises 13 residues. Germline-derived CDR1 and CDR2 are LGHNA and YNFKEQ. The CDR3 region is CASSQEVVGTQYF. CDR3 coding DNA: TGTGCCAGCAGCCAAGAGGTTGTAGGGACCCAGTACTTC.

The rearrangement joins TRBV10-1 to TRBJ1-2; 8 positions match TRBD1. After removal of 3 bases from V and 7 bases from J, the junction contained 7 bases not matched to a gene. The CDR3 loop spans 14 amino acids. Germline loops: CDR1 WNHNN, CDR2 SYGVQD (reference sequence). The CDR3 DNA reads TGCGCCAGCAGTGATGGGCAGGGGGCCTCTGGCTACACCTTC. This translates into CASSDGQGASGYTF.

The chain combines TRBV19 with TRBJ2-7; weak D call: TRBD1 (5 bases). Germline lookup yields CDR1 LNHDA and CDR2 SQIVND (reference sequence). This CDR3 spans 14 amino acids. V was shortened by 3 bases and J by 2 bases, with 11 bases between the two germline ends. The CDR3 region is CASSIGDSPYEQYF. The CDR3 nucleotides read TGTGCCAGTAGTATCGGCGACAGCCCCTACGAGCAGTACTTC.

The gene calls are TRBV27 and TRBJ2-1; D is unresolved. The CDR3 spans 13 residues. Germline CDR1 and CDR2: MNHEY and SMNVEV (reference sequence). V lost 4 bases and J lost 7, with 11 bases in between. The CDR3 is CASSSPLSNEQFF. CDR3 sequence (DNA): TGTGCCAGCAGTTCCCCTCTTTCGAATGAGCAGTTCTTC.

The genes are TRBV28 and TRBJ1-6, with TRBD1 as a possible D gene (6 bases). The CDR3 covers 18 residues. V was clipped by 5 bases and J by 7 bases, with 24 bases between them. In germline, CDR1 is MDHEN, CDR2 SYDVKM. CDR3: CASSPPPSRGTLNSPLHF. The CDR3 DNA reads as TGTGCCAGCAGTCCCCCCCCCAGCCGCGGGACACTGAATTCACCCCTCCACTTT.

This clone was detected a few times. This rearrangement joins TRBV10-1 to TRBJ1-1; D is uncertain. The CDR3 covers 12 residues. V was trimmed by 5 bases and J by 2 bases, leaving 6 bases between them. The germline CDR1 and CDR2 sequences are WNHNN and SYGVQD (reference sequence). This chain's CDR3 is CASSSGNTEAFF. For the CDR3, the DNA is TGCGCCAGCAGTTCAGGAAACACTGAAGCTTTCTTT.

The genes are TRBV4-1 and TRBJ2-3, with D perhaps TRBD1 (6 bases). Germline CDR1 reads MGHRA; CDR2 reads YSYEKL. Trimming left V 0 bases short and J 0 bases short, with 13 bases between. The CDR3 is made up of 17 amino acids. CDR3 protein: CASSQDLGGRSTDTQYF. The CDR3 nucleotides read TGCGCCAGCAGCCAAGATCTTGGGGGCAGGAGCACAGATACGCAGTATTTT.

This clone was found once. The V gene is TRBV2, the J gene TRBJ1-3; TRBD1 matches 8 bases. Germline loops: CDR1 SNHLY, CDR2 FYNNEI. CDR3 length: 15 residues. The trim removed 6 bases at V and 0 bases at J, leaving 4 bases unmatched. The CDR3 nucleotides are TGTGCCAGCAGCCCTGGGACAGGCTCTGGAAACACCATATATTTT. Protein sequence: CASSPGTGSGNTIYF.